This passage covers 9 T cell receptor beta chains from one sample sequenced in a study of OX40 agonist ivuxolimab in advanced cancers. Some clones are missing from TCRdb's copy, which holds only in-frame ones; the method was immunoSEQ multiplex PCR. Here the sample spans approximately 62,000 clones, 80% to 95% being singletons. This specimen consisted of CD4+ or CD8+ T cells sorted from blood, obtained in a trial of the OX40 agonist ivuxolimab. Receptors were obtained from an adult with an advanced solid tumor such as melanoma, head and neck, liver or kidney cancer.

The CDR3 bases are TGTGCCAGCAGTGAAGCGGGAGATACGCAGTATTTT. This sequence encodes CASSEAGDTQYF. This chain connects TRBV6-1 to TRBJ2-3, with D uncertain. Germline CDR1 reads MNHNS; CDR2 reads SASEGT. The CDR3 length is 12 residues. Trimming stripped 0 bases from V and 5 bases from J, with 3 bases between.

The rearrangement joins TRBV7-6 to TRBJ2-1; 8 nucleotides agree with TRBD2. Germline CDR1 and CDR2: SGHVS and FNYEAQ. The CDR3 runs to 15 residues. Losses at the gene ends were 4 bases for V and 1 base for J; bases not matched to a gene: 3. Here the CDR3 reads CASSSGTSSYNEQFF. The DNA of the CDR3 is TGTGCCAGCAGCTCCGGGACTAGTTCCTACAATGAGCAGTTCTTC.

The V and J genes are TRBV7-2 and TRBJ2-1; 7 bases match TRBD2. Germline CDR1 SGHTA, CDR2 FQGNSA. V dropped 4 bases and J dropped 10; count of bases not matched to a gene: 10. The CDR3 runs 14 residues. CDR3 amino acids: CASSSGLNLKEQFF. In DNA, the CDR3 is TGTGCCAGCAGCTCGGGACTAAACTTGAAGGAGCAGTTCTTC.

The chain is built from TRBV11-2 and TRBJ2-3; the D gene is possibly TRBD1 (6 bases). V was pared by 1 base and J by 4 bases, with 15 bases between. Germline assignment: CDR1 SGHAT and CDR2 FQNNGV. The CDR3 runs 16 residues. In nucleotides, the CDR3 is TGTGCCAGCAGCTTAGTCAACAGGGTGTACGCAGATACGCAGTATTTT. Protein: CASSLVNRVYADTQYF.

The chain carries TRBV21-1 and TRBJ2-7; TRBD1, the table's D call, was not compared with the DNA. TRBV21-1 is a pseudogene. This CDR3 is 15 amino acids long. CDR3 in DNA: TGTGCCAGCAGCAAGGGGACAGTTCCCTTTTACGAGCAGTACTTC. Residues: CASSKGTVPFYEQYF.

This sequence joins TRBV4-1 and TRBJ2-3; TRBD1 is a possible D gene (7 bases). This CDR3 has 13 residues. Trimming took off 3 bases at V and 12 bases at J, with 16 bases between the two ends. Germline assignment: CDR1 MGHRA and CDR2 YSYEKL. CDR3 residues: CASSQGGGTAQYF. The CDR3 region has the DNA TGCGCCAGCAGCCAGGGCGGCGGGACAGCCCAGTATTTT.

The CDR3 DNA reads as TGTGCCAGCAGCTTAAGACAGTCGCGAGGCACCGGGGAGCTGTTTTTT. It codes for CASSLRQSRGTGELFF. The chain has TRBV7-9 and TRBJ2-2, with a possible D match to TRBD1 (5 bases). The V end was cut by 2 bases, the J end by 4 bases, with 14 bases between. Per germline, CDR1 SEHNR and CDR2 FQNEAQ (reference sequence). The CDR3 totals 16 residues.

The chain links TRBV19 to TRBJ2-1, with 7 bases that match TRBD2. CDR3 length equals 15 residues. Germline CDR1 LNHDA, CDR2 SQIVND (reference sequence). The V gene end was trimmed by 6 bases and the J gene end by 0 bases; junction bases not matched to a gene: 5. In DNA form, the CDR3 reads TGTGCCAGTAGCACTAGCGAAAGCTCCTACAATGAGCAGTTCTTC. Amino acid sequence: CASSTSESSYNEQFF.

This chain uses TRBV5-1 with TRBJ2-2; D is perhaps TRBD2 (5 bases). V lost 4 bases and J 0 bases, leaving 10 bases between the germline ends. This CDR3 has 15 residues. Germline V gives CDR1 SGHRS, CDR2 YFSETQ. CDR3 nucleotides: TGCGCCAGCAGCCCGAGAGGGTCGAACACCGGGGAGCTGTTTTTT. Amino acid sequence: CASSPRGSNTGELFF.